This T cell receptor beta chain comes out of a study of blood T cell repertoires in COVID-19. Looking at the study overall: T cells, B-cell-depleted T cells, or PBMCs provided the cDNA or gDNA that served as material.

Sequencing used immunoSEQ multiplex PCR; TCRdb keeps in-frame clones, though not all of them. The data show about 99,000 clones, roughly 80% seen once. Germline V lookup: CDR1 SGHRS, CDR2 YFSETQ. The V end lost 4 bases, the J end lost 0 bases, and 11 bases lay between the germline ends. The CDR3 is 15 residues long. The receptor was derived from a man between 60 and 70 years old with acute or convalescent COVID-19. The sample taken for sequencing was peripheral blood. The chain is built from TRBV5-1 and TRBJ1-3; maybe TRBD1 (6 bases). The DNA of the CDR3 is TGCGCCAGCAGCATACAGGGCTTCTCTGGAAACACCATATATTTT. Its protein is CASSIQGFSGNTIYF.